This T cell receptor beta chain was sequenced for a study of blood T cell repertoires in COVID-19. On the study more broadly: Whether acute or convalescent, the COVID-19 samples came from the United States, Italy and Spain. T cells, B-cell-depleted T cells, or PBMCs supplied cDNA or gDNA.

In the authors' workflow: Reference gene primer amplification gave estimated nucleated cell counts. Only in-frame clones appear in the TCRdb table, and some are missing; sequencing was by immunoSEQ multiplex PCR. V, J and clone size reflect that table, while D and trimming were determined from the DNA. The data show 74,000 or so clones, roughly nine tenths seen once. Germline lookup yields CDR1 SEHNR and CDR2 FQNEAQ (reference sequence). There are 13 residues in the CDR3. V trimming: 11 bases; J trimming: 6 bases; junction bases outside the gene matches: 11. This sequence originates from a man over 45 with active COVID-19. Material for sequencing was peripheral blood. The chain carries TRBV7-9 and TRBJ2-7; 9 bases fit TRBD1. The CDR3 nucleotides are TGTGCCCACAGGTCGGGACAGGGAGGCGAGCAGTACTTC. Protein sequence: CAHRSGQGGEQYF.